The 20 T cell receptor beta chains given below trace back to one sample, sequenced in a study of CD8 T cells in Susac syndrome. RNA totalling about 0.45 to 1 ug underwent reverse transcription with random hexamers. TCRdb re-called the immunoSEQ multiplex PCR reads through MiXCR, storing one row per CDR3 protein. The sample records some 200,000 distinct CDR3 sequences, approximately 94% being singletons. The sample comprised CD4+ T cells from PBMCs. All receptors come from a human donor with Susac syndrome.

The chain employs TRBV30 and TRBJ2-7; TRBD2 might be the D (6 bases). Trimming took 0 bases from V and 6 from J, leaving 9 bases between them. CDR1 is GTSNPN and CDR2 is SVGIG in the germline V gene (reference sequence). The CDR3 loop spans 12 amino acids. This CDR3 reads CAWSVTSFEQYF. In DNA form, the CDR3 reads TGTGCCTGGAGTGTCACTAGCTTCGAGCAGTACTTC.

V gene TRBV7-2 combines with J gene TRBJ2-3; 7 nucleotides line up with TRBD2. CDR3 size: 16 residues. CDR1 SGHTA and CDR2 FQGNSA come from the germline V gene. With V trimmed by 2 bases and J by 6 bases, 11 bases remained unmatched. The CDR3 loop reads CASSLNGLVNSDTQYF. Here the CDR3 DNA reads TGTGCCAGCAGCTTAAATGGACTAGTGAATTCCGATACGCAGTATTTT.

This clonotype was seen once. The chain employs TRBV7-3 and TRBJ1-6; D gene uncertain. CDR1 and CDR2 from the germline V gene are SGHTA and FQGTGA. The V and J ends lost 0 bases and 8 bases respectively, with 5 bases between them. The CDR3 is made up of 13 amino acids. Written as DNA, the CDR3 is TGTGCCAGCAGCTTAACTACAGATTCACCCCTCCACTTT. As protein: CASSLTTDSPLHF.

V is TRBV27 and J is TRBJ2-7, with 14 bases fitting TRBD2. CDR3 length: 17 amino acids. Trimming removed 4 bases from V and 7 bases from J; junction bases left unmatched: 12. The germline V gene has CDR1 MNHEY and CDR2 SMNVEV (reference sequence). As DNA, the CDR3 is TGTGCCAGCAGTTCGCGCGGGACTAGCGGGGGAGTCGGGGAGCAGTACTTC. This codes for CASSSRGTSGGVGEQYF.

V usage is TRBV14 and J usage is TRBJ1-6, with 11 bases identical to TRBD1. V lost 2 bases to trimming and J lost 6 bases; unmatched junction nucleotides: 12. This CDR3 comprises 19 residues. Germline V gene sequence: CDR1 SGHDN, CDR2 FVKESK. The CDR3 nucleotides read TGTGCCAGCAGCCAAATTGAGGACAGGGGGCGCGCCGGTAATTCACCCCTCCACTTT. The encoded protein is CASSQIEDRGRAGNSPLHF.

Only a few counts were recorded for this clonotype. J is TRBJ2-7 and V is TRBV12-3 or TRBV12-4; D ambiguous. Trimming left V 3 bases short and J 3 bases short, with 3 bases between. This CDR3 contains 11 residues. CDR3 nucleotides: TGTGCCAGCAGTTTGAACTACGAGCAGTACTTC. Residues: CASSLNYEQYF.

The chain is built from TRBV12-3 or TRBV12-4 and TRBJ2-1; 7 bases match TRBD2. The CDR3 is 13 amino acids. The J segment lost 7 bases and the V segment lost 5 bases, leaving 5 bases of the junction unmatched. The CDR3 DNA reads TGTGCCAGCAGTCTCTACGGGAGGAATGAGCAGTTCTTC. Encoded protein: CASSLYGRNEQFF.

This clonotype was seen a single time. The V call is TRBV9, the J call TRBJ2-7; D is possibly TRBD1 or TRBD2 (5 bases each). The CDR3 sequence is 14 residues long. The V gene's germline CDR1 is SGDLS and CDR2 YYNGEE. V was pared by 4 bases and J by 3 bases, with 14 bases between. In nucleotides, the CDR3 is TGTGCCAGCAGCCCATCCGGGGCCGTCTACGAGCAGTACTTC. It specifies CASSPSGAVYEQYF.

The rearrangement links TRBV6-5 to TRBJ2-7, with D unresolved. Trimming removed 6 bases from V and 7 bases from J, with 16 bases in between. CDR1 MNHEY and CDR2 SVGAGI come from the germline V gene. This CDR3 contains 13 residues. Here the CDR3 reads CASRSSQVGEQYF. CDR3 DNA sequence: TGTGCCAGCAGGTCGAGTCAGGTGGGTGAGCAGTACTTC.

The CDR3 coding sequence is TGCAGCGCACGGGAGATAGGGGAGACCCAGTACTTC. Its protein is CSAREIGETQYF. The chain recombines TRBV29-1 with TRBJ2-5, with a possible D match to TRBD2 (6 bases). The CDR3 loop spans 12 amino acids. V shed 7 bases and J shed 5 bases, with 14 bases lying between them. Looked up from germline, CDR1 is SQVTM and CDR2 is ANQGSEA. Using reference TRBV29-1 and TRBJ2-5 for the parts outside the CDR3, the full variable domain is SAVISQKPSRDICQRGTSLTIQCQVDSQVTMMFWYRQQPGQSLTLIATANQGSEATYESGFVIDKFPISRPNLTFSTLTVSNMSPEDSSIYLCSAREIGETQYFGPGTRLLVL.

The V call is TRBV30, the J call TRBJ1-2; D uncertain. Germline values: CDR1 GTSNPN, CDR2 SVGIG (reference sequence). Trimming stripped 0 bases from V and 1 base from J, with 15 bases between. CDR3 size: 16 residues. The CDR3 DNA reads TGTGCCTGGAGTGTTCGAACAGCCGTTAATAACTATGGCTACACCTTC. This sequence encodes CAWSVRTAVNNYGYTF.

The V call is TRBV20-1, the J call TRBJ1-1; D gene uncertain. This CDR3 is 11 amino acids long. The V and J ends lost 3 bases and 3 bases respectively, with 5 bases between them. Germline CDR1 and CDR2: DFQATT and SNEGSKA (reference sequence). The CDR3 nucleotides are TGCAGTGCTAGCCGTGACACTGAAGCTTTCTTT. This translates into CSASRDTEAFF.

The J gene is TRBJ2-5, the V gene TRBV18; D unresolved. Trimming pared 6 bases from V and 1 base from J, leaving 12 bases between. Germline CDR1 reads KGHSH; CDR2 reads LQKENI. The CDR3 is 14 amino acids. The CDR3, as DNA: TGTGCCAGCTCGGGCCGACGGGCCCAAGAGACCCAGTACTTC. This gives the protein CASSGRRAQETQYF. The full variable domain, rest sourced from reference TRBV18 and TRBJ2-5, is NAGVMQNPRHLVRRRGQEARLRCSPMKGHSHVYWYRQLPEEGLKFMVYLQKENIIDESGMPKERFSAEFPKEGPSILRIQQVVRGDSAAYFCASSGRRAQETQYFGPGTRLLVL.

This chain links TRBV12-5 with TRBJ1-1; D not resolved. The CDR3 extends over 11 amino acids. Germline V lookup: CDR1 LGHNT, CDR2 FRNRAP. V was shortened by 5 bases and J by 8 bases, with 9 bases between the two germline ends. The CDR3: CASGPREEAFF. The CDR3 DNA follows: TGTGCTAGTGGTCCCCGAGAAGAAGCTTTCTTT.

The rearrangement uses TRBV12-3 or TRBV12-4 and TRBJ2-6; D is unresolved. Trimming took 6 bases from V and 2 from J, leaving 11 bases between them. The CDR3 is 15 amino acids. DNA of the CDR3: TGTGCCAGCAGCCCACTGGCCGCTGGGGCCAACGTCCTGACTTTC. It specifies CASSPLAAGANVLTF.

The V call is TRBV19, the J call TRBJ1-1; D might be TRBD1 (5 bases). The CDR3 covers 14 residues. Deletions cut 4 bases from V and 10 bases from J, with 19 bases between. From germline, CDR1 is LNHDA and CDR2 SQIVND (reference sequence). The CDR3 is CASSTLVVGEGAFF. CDR3 bases: TGTGCCAGTAGTACTCTCGTGGTGGGGGAGGGAGCTTTCTTT.

The chain has TRBV4-1 and TRBJ2-7; 12 bases match TRBD2. Germline lookup yields CDR1 MGHRA and CDR2 YSYEKL. This CDR3 comprises 18 residues. With V trimmed by 4 bases and J by 7 bases, 17 bases remained unmatched. CDR3 sequence: CASSRELAGGRTLREQYF. CDR3 bases: TGCGCCAGCAGCCGAGAACTAGCGGGGGGCCGAACTTTGAGGGAGCAGTACTTC.

CDR3 in DNA: TGTGCCAGCAGTTACTCCCTAATCGGGACTGAAGCTTTCTTT. Translation gives CASSYSLIGTEAFF. The chain has TRBV6-6 and TRBJ1-1; no firm D call. Germline V gene lookup returns CDR1 MNHNY and CDR2 SVGAGI (reference sequence). V shed 0 bases and J shed 5 bases, with 10 bases lying between them. The CDR3 runs 14 residues.

The chain carries TRBV4-3 and TRBJ2-6; D uncertain. Germline V gives CDR1 LGHNA, CDR2 YSLEER. V lost 4 bases to trimming and J lost 0 bases, with 10 bases between them. This CDR3 is built from 16 residues. CDR3 sequence reads: CASSRDSRSGANVLTF. In DNA form, the CDR3 reads TGCGCCAGCAGCCGAGACTCACGCTCTGGGGCCAACGTCCTGACTTTC.

The chain employs TRBV2 and TRBJ1-3; no reliable D call. The CDR3 is 17 residues long. Trimming cost V 2 bases and J 4 bases, with 18 bases left between them. Per germline, CDR1 SNHLY and CDR2 FYNNEI. The CDR3 loop reads CASSEWYQASPGNTIYF. The CDR3 nucleotides read TGTGCCAGCAGTGAATGGTATCAGGCATCTCCAGGAAACACCATATATTTT.